This T cell receptor beta chain came from a study of radiotherapy plus CTLA-4 blockade in lung cancer. The V gene's germline CDR1 is SNHLY and CDR2 FYNNEI. V was trimmed by 4 bases and J by 3 bases, leaving 12 bases between them. This CDR3 region has 14 residues. Study-level findings and limits: The best prediction of response reportedly came from early blood T cell clone dynamics, with interferon-beta.

The sample holds one count of this clone. Its antigen is still unknown. TCRdb keeps only in-frame clones here, not all; method: immunoSEQ multiplex PCR. In the table there are more than 90,000 clones, approximately 80% of which are singletons. The gene calls are TRBV2 and TRBJ1-2, with D maybe TRBD1 (6 bases). The sample in question was peripheral blood, obtained from a patient treated with radiotherapy plus ipilimumab. This TCR was recovered from a human donor with non-small cell lung cancer who had a partial response to radiotherapy plus ipilimumab. CDR3 DNA: TGTGCCAGCAGTGCAGGTCAGGGGTACTATGGCTACACCTTC. Translation: CASSAGQGYYGYTF.